A selection of T cell receptor beta chains follows, all from one sample in a study of cytomegalovirus exposure and HLA in healthy donors. Generated by immunoSEQ multiplex PCR, the TCRdb table keeps only in-frame clones and is missing some. Counted here are 150,000 or so clones, around three quarters occurring once; the ten biggest clones make up around 7%. Sequencing was done on a sample of PBMCs. The receptors originated from a man aged 40-49 years in good health and CMV-seropositive. Each CDR3 is given with its conserved first and last residue. Each record gives: clone size, D gene, J gene, V gene, CDR3 DNA, CDR3 protein. The D gene is left open where the match is weak. The size field is filled for only some rows; it gives once, few, many or a size class.

>.|.|TRBJ1-5|TRBV4-3
TGCGCCAGCAGCCGGACAGTGTGGCAGCCCCAGCATTTT
CASSRTVWQPQHF
>.|TRBD1|TRBJ2-3|TRBV18
TGTGCCAGCTCACCCGGGACAGGGCTCACAGATACGCAGTATTTT
CASSPGTGLTDTQYF
>.|.|TRBJ2-2|TRBV13
TGTGCCAGCAGCTTAGGCGGGCGGGGATTGAACACCGGGGAGCTGTTTTTT
CASSLGGRGLNTGELFF
>.|.|TRBJ2-2|TRBV7-2
TGTGCCAGCAGCCTCGAGGGGGAAACCGGGGAGCTGTTTTTT
CASSLEGETGELFF
>.|TRBD2|TRBJ2-7|TRBV19
TGTGCCAGTAGCGCCGGACTAGCGGGAATCTACGAGCAGTACTTC
CASSAGLAGIYEQYF
>few|.|TRBJ2-3|TRBV5-1
TGCGCCAGCAGCTTGGAGGGGTCGGCAGATACGCAGTATTTT
CASSLEGSADTQYF
>.|TRBD1|TRBJ2-7|TRBV27
TGTGCCAGCAGGGAACAGGACAGGGGCCCCTACGAGCAGTACTTC
CASREQDRGPYEQYF
>.|.|TRBJ1-1|TRBV2
TGTGCCAGCAGGCTCGAGGGACTCCACAGAGGGACTGAAGCTTTCTTT
CASRLEGLHRGTEAFF
>once|.|TRBJ2-3|TRBV9
TGTGCCAGCAGCTTTACAGCAGATACGCAGTATTTT
CASSFTADTQYF
>.|TRBD2|TRBJ2-5|TRBV5-1
TGCGCCAGCAGCCCGGGGACTAGCTTTGAGACCCAGTACTTC
CASSPGTSFETQYF
>.|.|TRBJ2-2|TRBV5-1
TGCGCCAGCAGCTTGGTTCTGGCAGGGAACACCGGGGAGCTGTTTTTT
CASSLVLAGNTGELFF
>.|.|TRBJ1-2|TRBV4-2
TGTGCCAGCAGCCAAGAAAGCCTGAACTATGGCTACACCTTC
CASSQESLNYGYTF
>.|.|TRBJ2-5|TRBV4-3
TGCGCCAGCAGCCAAGATATGGGGGCCCGAGAGACCCAGTACTTC
CASSQDMGARETQYF
>.|.|TRBJ1-2|TRBV5-4
TGTGCCAGCAGCTTGGCCCTCGCGGGGTCTGGCTACACCTTC
CASSLALAGSGYTF
>.|.|TRBJ2-7|TRBV6-1
TGTGCCAGCAGGGACCTGACAGCTTCCTACGAGCAGTACTTC
CASRDLTASYEQYF
>.|.|TRBJ2-1|TRBV29-1
TGCAGCGTTGGGCAGGGTCGAGAGAAGTTCTTC
CSVGQGREKFF
>.|.|TRBJ2-7|TRBV2
TGTGCCAGCACTTCACCAGGGGTATACGAGCAGTACTTC
CASTSPGVYEQYF
>.|.|TRBJ1-5|TRBV15
TGTGCCACCAGCAGAGATCCAGACAATCAGCCCCAGCATTTT
CATSRDPDNQPQHF
>few|TRBD1|TRBJ1-2|TRBV7-9
TGTGCCAGCAGAATTGGGACAGGAGACTTTTATGGCTACACCTTC
CASRIGTGDFYGYTF
>once|TRBD1|TRBJ1-1|TRBV9
TGTGCCAGCAGCGGGGGGGCAGGGGGCGAAGCTTTCTTT
CASSGGAGGEAFF
>few|.|TRBJ2-7|TRBV9
TGTGCCAGCAGCCCCGGTCGGTCCTCCTACGAGCAGTACTTC
CASSPGRSSYEQYF
>.|.|TRBJ1-1|TRBV13
TGTGCCAGCAGCTCCAGGACGGGGACTATTAGGACTGAAGCTTTCTTT
CASSSRTGTIRTEAFF
>few|.|TRBJ1-1|TRBV5-1
TGCGCCAGCACCGGCGGGACTGAAGCTTTCTTT
CASTGGTEAFF
>.|TRBD1|TRBJ1-2|TRBV28
TGTGCCAGCAGTTTAATGGGTACAGGGGAAAAAATTAACTATGGCTACACCTTC
CASSLMGTGEKINYGYTF
>few|.|TRBJ1-1|TRBV7-8
TGTGCCAGCAGCCCCCGGGACACCCCAAACACTGAAGCTTTCTTT
CASSPRDTPNTEAFF
>.|.|TRBJ1-5|TRBV7-2
TGTGCCAGCAGCTTAGCGCGGGGGGGCAATCAGCCCCAGCATTTT
CASSLARGGNQPQHF
>.|TRBD2|TRBJ2-2|TRBV5-1
TGCGCCAGCAGCTTGATTGCTAGCGGGAACACCGGGGAGCTGTTTTTT
CASSLIASGNTGELFF
>once|TRBD2|TRBJ2-5|TRBV20-1
TGCAGTGCTAGATACGGCGGGAGCCAGTACTTC
CSARYGGSQYF
>.|.|TRBJ2-7|TRBV10-1
TGCGCCAGGAGGGTGGGAAGGGAGATCTACGAGCAGTACTTC
CARRVGREIYEQYF
>.|.|TRBJ2-7|TRBV5-1
TGCGCCAGCAGCTTGGCCCAGGGGGGACTCTACGAGCAGTACTTC
CASSLAQGGLYEQYF
>.|.|TRBJ2-5|TRBV12-5
TGTGCTAGTGCTCCTACGGGGTTAGGACAAGAGACCCAGTACTTC
CASAPTGLGQETQYF
>.|.|TRBJ1-3|TRBV16
TGTGCCAGCAGCCAATTTCCCGGCCGGGACACCATATATTTT
CASSQFPGRDTIYF
>.|TRBD1|TRBJ1-2|TRBV7-9
TGTGCCAGCAGCCCCCCCGGGACAGGGTATATTTTCGATGGCTACACCTTC
CASSPPGTGYIFDGYTF
>.|.|TRBJ2-1|TRBV9
TGTGCCAGCAGCGTAGACTACCCTAATGAGCAGTTCTTC
CASSVDYPNEQFF
>.|TRBD1|TRBJ1-1|TRBV7-2
TGTGCCAGCAACCTACAGGGGGCCGACACTGAAGCTTTCTTT
CASNLQGADTEAFF
>.|.|TRBJ1-4|TRBV6-1
TGTGCCAGCAGTCGGAACAGGGCCCTCGGTGAAAAACTGTTTTTT
CASSRNRALGEKLFF
>few|.|TRBJ1-4|TRBV5-4
TGTGCCAGCAGACCAGACACCTCTGGTTGGACAGAGGGGAATGAAAAACTGTTTTTT
CASRPDTSGWTEGNEKLFF
>.|.|TRBJ2-7|TRBV7-9
TGTGCCAGCAGCCCGGGGGTTTATTACGAGCAGTACTTC
CASSPGVYYEQYF
>.|.|TRBJ2-7|TRBV20-1
TGCAGTGCTTACCGACTCTACGAGCAGTACTTC
CSAYRLYEQYF
>once|TRBD1|TRBJ2-2|TRBV2
TGTGCCAGCAGTACGACAGGGGTCGGGGAGCTGTTTTTT
CASSTTGVGELFF
>.|TRBD1|TRBJ2-1|TRBV7-6
TGTGCCAGCAGCTTCGACAGGGGGGAGCAGTTCTTC
CASSFDRGEQFF
>few|.|TRBJ2-7|TRBV6-5
TGTGCCAGCAGTTACTCGGGGCTGGGTTCCTACGAGCAGTACTTC
CASSYSGLGSYEQYF
>few|TRBD1|TRBJ2-3|TRBV12-5
TGTGCTAGTGGTTCCGGGACAGGGCACACAGATACGCAGTATTTT
CASGSGTGHTDTQYF
>.|.|TRBJ1-1|TRBV5-8
TGTGCCAGCAGCTTGTATAGGGGGATGAACACTGAAGCTTTCTTT
CASSLYRGMNTEAFF
>.|TRBD1|TRBJ1-1|TRBV7-2
TGTGCCAGCAGCGGGACAGGGGGCGCGGACACTGAAGCTTTCTTT
CASSGTGGADTEAFF
>.|.|TRBJ2-3|TRBV12-5
TGTGCTAGTGGTTTGACCCCGGACACTTCTACGCAGTATTTT
CASGLTPDTSTQYF
>.|TRBD1|TRBJ2-5|TRBV2
TGTGCCAGCAGTGAAGCGAACCGACAGGGGGTGAGAGAGACCCAGTACTTC
CASSEANRQGVRETQYF
>.|TRBD1|TRBJ2-5|TRBV29-1
TGCAGCGTCCTCGGACAGGGGGGGACCCAGTACTTC
CSVLGQGGTQYF
>.|.|TRBJ1-2|TRBV6-1
TGTGCCAGCAGTCCCCTAAACGGAGGGGCGCTTGGCTACACCTTC
CASSPLNGGALGYTF
>once|TRBD1|TRBJ2-2|TRBV5-1
TGCGCCAGCGGACAGGGGAGCACCGGGGAGCTGTTTTTT
CASGQGSTGELFF
>.|.|TRBJ2-1|TRBV29-1
TGCAGCGTAGTAGGGGGGGGTGAGCAGTTCTTC
CSVVGGGEQFF
>few|.|TRBJ1-2|TRBV7-2
TGTGCCAGCAGGCGGGCGGAGATGAATTATGGCTACACCTTC
CASRRAEMNYGYTF
>.|.|TRBJ1-1|TRBV19
TGTGCCAGTAGTATAGATCTGTTCGGCAGCGGTGATGGCACTGAAGCTTTCTTT
CASSIDLFGSGDGTEAFF